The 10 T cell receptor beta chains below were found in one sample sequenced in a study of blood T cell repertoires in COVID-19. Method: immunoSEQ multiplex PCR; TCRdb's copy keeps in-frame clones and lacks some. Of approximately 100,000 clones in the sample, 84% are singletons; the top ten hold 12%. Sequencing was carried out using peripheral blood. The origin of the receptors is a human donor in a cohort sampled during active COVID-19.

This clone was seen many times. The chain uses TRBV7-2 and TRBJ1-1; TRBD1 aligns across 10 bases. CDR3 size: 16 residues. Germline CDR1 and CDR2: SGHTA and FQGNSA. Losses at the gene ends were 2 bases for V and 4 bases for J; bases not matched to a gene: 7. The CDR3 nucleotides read TGTGCCAGCAGCTTAAGGACAGGGGGAATGTTCACTGAAGCTTTCTTT. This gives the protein CASSLRTGGMFTEAFF.

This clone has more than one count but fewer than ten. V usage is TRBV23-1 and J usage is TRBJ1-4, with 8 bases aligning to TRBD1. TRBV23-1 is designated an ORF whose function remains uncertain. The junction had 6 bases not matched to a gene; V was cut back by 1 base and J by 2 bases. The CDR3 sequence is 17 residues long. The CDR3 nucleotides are TGCGCCAGCAGTCAATTAGTAGGACAGGGTACTAATGAAAAACTGTTTTTT. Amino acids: CASSQLVGQGTNEKLFF.

The CDR3 sequence is CASSQGVGVNSPLHF. DNA for the CDR3: TGTGCCAGCAGCCAAGGCGTCGGAGTAAATTCACCCCTCCACTTT. The V call is TRBV3-1 (or the pseudogene TRBV3-2), the J call TRBJ1-6; D gene uncertain. The V end lost 1 base, the J end lost 7 bases, and 11 bases lay between the germline ends. The CDR3 sequence is 15 residues long. From germline, CDR1 is LGHDT and CDR2 YNNKEL (reference sequence).

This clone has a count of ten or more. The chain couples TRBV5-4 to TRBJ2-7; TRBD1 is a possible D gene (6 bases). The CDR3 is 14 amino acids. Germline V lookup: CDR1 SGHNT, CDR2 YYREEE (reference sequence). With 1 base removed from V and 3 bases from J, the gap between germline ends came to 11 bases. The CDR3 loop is CASSLPGAYYEQYF. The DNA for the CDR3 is TGTGCCAGCAGCTTGCCAGGGGCGTACTACGAGCAGTACTTC.

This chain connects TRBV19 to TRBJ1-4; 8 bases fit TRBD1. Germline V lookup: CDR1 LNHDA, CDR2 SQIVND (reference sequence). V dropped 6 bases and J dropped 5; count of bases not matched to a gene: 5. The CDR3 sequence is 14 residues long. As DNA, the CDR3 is TGTGCCAGTAGCGGACAGGGACAGAATGAAAAACTGTTTTTT. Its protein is CASSGQGQNEKLFF.

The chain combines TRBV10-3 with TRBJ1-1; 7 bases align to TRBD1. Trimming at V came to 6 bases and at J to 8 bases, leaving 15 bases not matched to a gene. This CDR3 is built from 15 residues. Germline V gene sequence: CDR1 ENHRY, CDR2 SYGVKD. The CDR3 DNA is TGTGCCATCAGAGATTCGACAGGGACGCCAAGGGAAGCTTTCTTT. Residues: CAIRDSTGTPREAFF.

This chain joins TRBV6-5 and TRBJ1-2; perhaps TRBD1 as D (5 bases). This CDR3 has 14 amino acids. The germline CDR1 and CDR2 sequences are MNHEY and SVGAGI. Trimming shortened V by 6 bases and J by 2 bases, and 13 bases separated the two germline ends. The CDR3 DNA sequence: TGTGCCAGCAGGACGCCTGGGGGGAACTATGGCTACACCTTC. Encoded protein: CASRTPGGNYGYTF.

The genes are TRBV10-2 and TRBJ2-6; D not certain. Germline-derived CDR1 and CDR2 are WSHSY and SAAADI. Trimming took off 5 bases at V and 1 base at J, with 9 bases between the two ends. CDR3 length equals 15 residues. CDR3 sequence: CASSLSRSGANVLTF. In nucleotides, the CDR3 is TGCGCCAGCAGTTTATCGAGGTCTGGGGCCAACGTCCTGACTTTC.

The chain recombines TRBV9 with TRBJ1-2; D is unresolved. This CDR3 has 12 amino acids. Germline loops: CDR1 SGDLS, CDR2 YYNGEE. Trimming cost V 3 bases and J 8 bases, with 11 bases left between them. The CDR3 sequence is CASSADGFGYTF. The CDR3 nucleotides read TGTGCCAGCAGCGCTGACGGGTTCGGCTACACCTTC.

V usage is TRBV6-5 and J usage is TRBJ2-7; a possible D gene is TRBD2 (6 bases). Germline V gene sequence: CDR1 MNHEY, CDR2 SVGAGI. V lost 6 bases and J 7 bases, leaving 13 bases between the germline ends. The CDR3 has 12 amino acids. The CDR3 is CASRRTTEEQYF. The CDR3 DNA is TGTGCCAGCAGGCGGACTACGGAGGAGCAGTACTTC.